This T cell receptor beta chain was observed in a study of Graves' ophthalmopathy and Graves' hyperthyroidism. Study outcomes and limitations: Distinction of ophthalmopathy from stable hyperthyroidism by a 13-signature model reached nearly 90% sensitivity and 81.08% specificity.

Researchers classed hyperthyroidism as stable given no ophthalmopathy within 18 months of follow-up. Patients newly diagnosed with hyperthyroidism, under 2 months' duration, were aged 18 to 65, the study reports. Orbital computed tomography, together with clinical symptoms, serum thyroxine, TRAb and thyroid ultrasound, was used for diagnosis. This clonotype was detected many times. Its antigen is unknown. The authors amplified TCR beta CDR3 regions, and they did so from RNA transcripts for repertoire sequencing. RT-PCR in the first round used HTBI primers; a second-round multiplex PCR followed. Using its own MiXCR run on the multiplex PCR reads, TCRdb lists one record per CDR3 protein. The sample consists of about 620,000 distinct CDR3 sequences, 22% of them appearing once. Sample: peripheral blood. The clonotype originates from a woman aged 18-29 years with stable Graves' hyperthyroidism. Some clones in this sample may be carry-over from other donors' samples.

CDR3 protein: CASSLTGDRGYTF. The CDR3 DNA is TGTGCCAGCAGCTTAACGGGGGACCGAGGCTACACCTTC. V gene TRBV11-2 combines with J gene TRBJ1-2; possibly TRBD1 for D (5 bases). The CDR3 loop spans 13 amino acids. The germline V and J ends were trimmed by 2 bases and 8 bases, with 12 bases remaining between them. CDR1 and CDR2 (germline): SGHAT, FQNNGV.